The rows below give T cell receptor beta chains drawn from one sample of a study of shared clonotypes between healthy human individuals. Libraries were prepared by immunoSEQ multiplex PCR; TCRdb keeps only in-frame clonotypes and omits some of them. The sample records 1.4 million to 1.5 million clones, about 96% being singletons. Sequencing input: naive CD4+ T cells sorted from blood. These receptors all stem from a man aged 25-45 years in good health. The CDR3 runs from the conserved cysteine through the conserved F or W. The D gene is left open where the match is weak. Clone size appears in some rows only: once, few, many, or a class for an expanded clone.

J gene,V gene,clone size,D gene,CDR3 DNA,CDR3 protein
TRBJ2-7,TRBV30,NA,NA,TGTGCCTGGAACGAGCAGTACTTC,CAWNEQYF
TRBJ1-5,TRBV28,NA,TRBD1,TGTGCCAGCTCCCGGGACAGGGTCAATCAGCCCCAGCATTTT,CASSRDRVNQPQHF
TRBJ2-5,TRBV18,once,NA,TGTGCCAGCTCACCATTGAGACAGGAAGAGACCCAGTACTTC,CASSPLRQEETQYF
TRBJ2-2,TRBV4-3,NA,TRBD2,TGCGCCAGCAGCCAAGAGAATAGCGGGAGTACCGGGGAGCTGTTTTTT,CASSQENSGSTGELFF
TRBJ2-7,TRBV10-3,NA,NA,TGTGCCACCACAGAAGGGACTTTCAGAATACAATCCTACGAGCAGTACTTC,CATTEGTFRIQSYEQYF
TRBJ2-3,TRBV6-5,once,NA,TGTGCCAGCGCGAGCACAGATACGCAGTATTTT,CASASTDTQYF
TRBJ2-1,TRBV28,NA,NA,TGTGCCAGCAGTATTCGATTGGCGGAACAGTTCTTC,CASSIRLAEQFF
TRBJ2-1,TRBV27,NA,NA,TGTGCCAGCAGTTTCTCGACTACTACCTACAATGAGCAGTTCTTC,CASSFSTTTYNEQFF
TRBJ2-5,TRBV18,NA,TRBD2,TGTGCCAGCTCATCCTCGGTCCTGGGAGGGGAGACCCAGTACTTC,CASSSSVLGGETQYF
TRBJ1-3,TRBV6-6,NA,NA,TGTGCCAGCAGTCCCAGCCCAGCCAGATCTGGAAACACCATATATTTT,CASSPSPARSGNTIYF
TRBJ2-1,TRBV4-3,NA,TRBD1,TGCGCCAGCAGCCAAGTGGGACAGGGGAGCGGATTCTCCTACAATGAGCAGTTCTTC,CASSQVGQGSGFSYNEQFF
TRBJ2-7,TRBV29-1,NA,TRBD1,TGCAGCGCCCGCCGGGGGACAGGGAGTTACGAGCAGTACTTC,CSARRGTGSYEQYF
TRBJ1-5,TRBV28,NA,TRBD1,TGTGCCAGCAGTTTATGGATGGGACAGGGGGGCAATCAGCCCCAGCATTTT,CASSLWMGQGGNQPQHF